This T cell receptor (beta chain) was identified in a study of PD-L1 blockade in urothelial cancer. About the research overall: Timepoints chosen for blood analysis were 3 weeks (second dose) and 6 weeks after treatment start. The study recovered a median of about 150,000 T cells per blood sample. Findings and caveats of the study: By 3 weeks, tumor-associated blood clones had expanded more in durable-benefit patients. Clonality of blood TCR below the median before treatment predicted better survival.

The time point was: peripheral blood 6 weeks after treatment start. Measured with immunoSEQ multiplex PCR; TCRdb has only the in-frame clones, and not every one. The sample includes about 76,000 clones, around 93% of them seen just once. As regards this clone: What it recognizes is unknown.

The CDR3 sequence is 12 residues long. Germline values: CDR1 MDHEN, CDR2 SYDVKM. The V end lost 3 bases, the J end lost 5 bases, and 5 bases lay between the germline ends. This sample comprised PBMCs, obtained around atezolizumab (anti-PD-L1) treatment. The source is a woman older than 75 with urothelial cancer. The chain recombines TRBV28 with TRBJ1-5; D remains unclear. The CDR3 bases are TGTGCCAGCAGTTTGGCTTATCAGCCCCAGCATTTT. Protein: CASSLAYQPQHF.